These 14 T cell receptor beta chains were sequenced from one sample in a study of human T cells and chemical hapten exposure. Individual cDNA molecules (in the library) carried attached unique molecular identifiers. TCRdb re-called the reads through MiXCR, storing one row per CDR3 protein. Of fewer than 150,000 distinct CDR3 sequences listed, approximately 9.3% are singletons. It was unfractionated whole blood from which total RNA was extracted. What was sequenced was whole blood. Every receptor here comes from a human donor in good health. Some clones in this sample may be carry-over from other donors' samples.

This clonotype has ten or more counts. The chain has TRBV6-1 and TRBJ1-2; 7 positions match TRBD1. The CDR3 consists of 12 residues. CDR1 is MNHNS and CDR2 is SASEGT in the germline V gene. After removal of 10 bases from V and 4 bases from J, the junction contained 6 bases not matched to a gene. The CDR3 region has the DNA TGTGCCAACCGCCCAGGGGGCTATGGCTACACCTTC. Encoded protein: CANRPGGYGYTF.

This chain uses TRBV18 with TRBJ2-1; TRBD2 aligns across 9 bases. The CDR3 consists of 14 residues. With V trimmed by 3 bases and J by 6 bases, 3 bases remained unmatched. CDR1 and CDR2 (germline): KGHSH, LQKENI. CDR3 sequence (DNA): TGTGCCAGCTCACCCCCTAGCGGGATCAATGAGCAGTTCTTC. It codes for CASSPPSGINEQFF.

The chain carries TRBV10-3 and TRBJ2-4; 9 bases agree with TRBD1. Germline V gene sequence: CDR1 ENHRY, CDR2 SYGVKD. The trim removed 2 bases at V and 8 bases at J, leaving 7 bases unmatched. The CDR3 contains 15 residues. The CDR3 here is CAISEATGGFDIQYF. CDR3 DNA: TGTGCCATCAGTGAGGCGACAGGGGGATTTGACATTCAGTACTTC.

This clonotype was seen a handful of times. V usage is TRBV6-6 and J usage is TRBJ2-1, with 7 bases that match TRBD1. V lost 0 bases to trimming and J lost 8 bases; unmatched junction nucleotides: 7. Germline CDR1 MNHNY, CDR2 SVGAGI (reference sequence). The CDR3 has 15 amino acids. CDR3 sequence: CASSYSFSGTDEQFF. Here the CDR3 DNA reads TGTGCCAGCAGTTACTCGTTTTCCGGGACAGATGAGCAGTTCTTC.

This clonotype was observed at least ten times. The chain is built from TRBV7-2 and TRBJ1-5; D is possibly TRBD1 (6 bases). CDR1 SGHTA and CDR2 FQGNSA come from the germline V gene. The CDR3 length is 13 residues. Trimming took 5 bases from V and 7 from J, leaving 12 bases between them. This CDR3 reads CASSPRGGQPQHF. CDR3 nucleotides: TGTGCCAGCAGCCCCAGAGGGGGGCAGCCCCAGCATTTT.

Many counts were recorded for this clonotype. V gene TRBV6-5 combines with J gene TRBJ1-6, with a weak D call TRBD1 (6 bases). Germline V gives CDR1 MNHEY, CDR2 SVGAGI. The CDR3 loop spans 13 amino acids. Trimming shortened V by 11 bases and J by 5 bases, and 13 bases separated the two germline ends. CDR3 residues: CACRRGNNSPLHF. Written as DNA, the CDR3 is TGTGCCTGTAGGAGGGGGAATAATTCACCCCTCCACTTT.

This clonotype has only a few counts. The chain recombines TRBV7-2 with TRBJ1-1, with D perhaps TRBD1 (5 bases). CDR3 length equals 12 residues. With 6 bases removed from V and 3 bases from J, the gap between germline ends came to 8 bases. Per germline, CDR1 SGHTA and CDR2 FQGNSA. The CDR3 spells CASRDSHTEAFF. CDR3 DNA sequence: TGTGCCAGCAGAGACAGTCACACTGAAGCTTTCTTT. Full variable domain (outside the CDR3, taken from reference TRBV7-2 and TRBJ1-1): GAGVSQSPSNKVTEKGKDVELRCDPISGHTALYWYRQSLGQGLEFLIYFQGNSAPDKSGLPSDRFSAERTGGSVSTLTIQRTQQEDSAVYLCASRDSHTEAFFGQGTRLTVV.

This chain uses TRBV9 with TRBJ1-2; TRBD1 agrees at 10 bases. This CDR3 is 15 amino acids long. Germline lookup yields CDR1 SGDLS and CDR2 YYNGEE. The V and J ends lost 0 bases and 1 base, in that order; junction bases with no gene match: 0. CDR3 sequence (DNA): TGTGCCAGCAGCGTAGGGACAGGGGGTAACTATGGCTACACCTTC. Residues: CASSVGTGGNYGYTF.

The chain combines TRBV7-2 with TRBJ2-1; D unclear. The CDR3 runs 14 residues. Germline V lookup: CDR1 SGHTA, CDR2 FQGNSA. V was trimmed by 3 bases and J by 7 bases, leaving 13 bases between them. The CDR3 coding sequence is TGTGCCAGCAGCTTCTTCCCAGTCGTGAATGAGCAGTTCTTC. Translated: CASSFFPVVNEQFF.

This clonotype was seen at least ten times. The chain is built from TRBV7-2 and TRBJ1-5, with a tentative D call TRBD1 (6 bases). V lost 5 bases to trimming and J lost 7 bases, with 24 bases between them. The CDR3 runs 17 residues. Germline assignment: CDR1 SGHTA and CDR2 FQGNSA. Here the CDR3 DNA reads TGTGCCAGCAGCCCCTACCCCTCGACAGGTCTGGCCCAGCCCCAGCATTTT. This codes for CASSPYPSTGLAQPQHF.

This clonotype was detected ten times or more. The V gene is TRBV6-1, the J gene TRBJ2-5; 9 bases line up with TRBD2. Germline-derived CDR1 and CDR2 are MNHNS and SASEGT. V lost 2 bases, J lost 5 bases, and 18 bases stayed unmatched. The CDR3 loop spans 19 amino acids. Here the CDR3 reads CASSEFKASGTFIRETQYF. CDR3 nucleotide sequence: TGTGCCAGCAGTGAATTTAAGGCTAGCGGGACCTTCATTCGGGAGACCCAGTACTTC.

About this clonotype itself: Since a much larger clone is just one base distant, this may be a read error. This chain links TRBV6-5 with TRBJ2-5, with D perhaps TRBD1 or TRBD2 (6 bases each). The CDR3 sequence is 16 residues long. CDR1 MNHEY and CDR2 SVGAGI come from the germline V gene. CDR3 in DNA: TGTGCCGGCAGAGGGGGGATAGCGAGGGACCAAGAGACCCAGTACTTC. Its protein is CAGRGGIARDQETQYF.

V is TRBV5-1 and J is TRBJ2-5, with unresolved D. The CDR3 is 16 residues long. Trimming cost V 0 bases and J 1 base, with 13 bases left between them. Germline CDR1 is SGHRS and CDR2 is YFSETQ. CDR3 sequence (DNA): TGCGCCAGCAGCTTGGTTCTTTTGGCTTCCCAAGAGACCCAGTACTTC. This codes for CASSLVLLASQETQYF.

The rearrangement joins TRBV30 to TRBJ1-5; 7 bases map to TRBD1. V lost 2 bases, J lost 5 bases, and 9 bases stayed unmatched. The CDR3 is 15 amino acids. The V gene's germline CDR1 is GTSNPN and CDR2 SVGIG (reference sequence). The CDR3 here is CAWSRGRIADQPQHF. The CDR3 DNA reads as TGTGCCTGGAGTAGGGGGCGTATTGCCGATCAGCCCCAGCATTTT.